This TCR beta chain is from a study of blood T cell repertoires in COVID-19. Study-level background: From the United States, Italy and Spain came samples of acute and convalescent COVID-19. The analysed material was cDNA or gDNA that came from T cells, B-cell-depleted T cells, or PBMCs.

Germline CDR1 is SGHTA and CDR2 is FQGNSA. Deletions cut 0 bases from V and 7 bases from J, with 7 bases between. There are 13 residues in the CDR3. Original methodology: By means of reference gene primer amplification, nucleated cell counts were estimated. The data were produced by immunoSEQ multiplex PCR, yet TCRdb's version contains in-frame clones alone and is incomplete. V, J and clone size are taken as reported in that table, and D and trimming were inferred from the DNA itself. Of under 100,000 clones in the sample, 70% to 90% are singletons; the top ten hold 10% to 15%. There are a few counts of this clone.

The sequenced material came from peripheral blood. The sequence was collected from a human donor in a cohort sampled during active COVID-19. The chain is built from TRBV7-2 and TRBJ2-4; D is possibly TRBD1 (5 bases). CDR3 nucleotides: TGTGCCAGCAGCTTAGCTAAGGGGAACATTCAGTACTTC. As protein: CASSLAKGNIQYF.